The present entry profiles one TCR beta chain with its context. Its cognate antigen is unknown. This sample was taken from a study of B cell selection in AIRE deficiency. General study results and limits: Roughly 29% of healthy-shared Treg TCRbeta sequences appeared in patient Tconv cells. Only about 10% of approximately 3,700 shared Treg sequences were patient-specific; about 30% healthy-specific. CDR3s were shorter in shared Treg sequences, reflecting few non-templated nucleotide insertions. Tconv and Treg cells from AIRE-deficient patients resembled healthy donors in TCRBV usage, CDR3 length and diversity.

CD4+CD127+ cells were sorted as the conventional CD4 T cells. Some clones are missing from TCRdb's copy, which holds only in-frame ones; the method was immunoSEQ multiplex PCR. In the table there are tens of thousands of clones, 97% of which are singletons. The CDR3 runs to 15 residues. Per the germline V gene, CDR1 is SGHTA and CDR2 is FQGNSA. V shed 5 bases, J shed 9 bases, and the junction held 12 bases outside the gene matches. The chain has TRBV7-2 and TRBJ1-4; 7 bases line up with TRBD1. What was sequenced was conventional CD4+ T cells sorted from PBMCs. The sequence was collected from a human donor with AIRE deficiency. The CDR3 loop reads CASSLEGAEGQKLFF. CDR3 nucleotides: TGTGCCAGCAGCCTCGAGGGGGCGGAGGGTCAAAAACTGTTTTTT. Full variable domain (rest looked up from reference TRBV7-2 and TRBJ1-4): GAGVSQSPSNKVTEKGKDVELRCDPISGHTALYWYRQSLGQGLEFLIYFQGNSAPDKSGLPSDRFSAERTGGSVSTLTIQRTQQEDSAVYLCASSLEGAEGQKLFFGSGTQLSVL.